Below are 18 T cell receptor beta chains sequenced from a single sample in a study of cytomegalovirus exposure and HLA in healthy donors (dated by TCRdb to about 2017). The library was produced with the immunoSEQ multiplex PCR assay. For the multiplex PCR, a mixture combining 60 forward primers for TCR Vbeta segments and 13 reverse primers for TCR Jbeta segments was used. This is the immuneACCESS table as TCRdb keeps it, with only in-frame sequences that have V and J called. A part of the clones is gone; compared with another copy, unresolved V genes explain less than half, and the rest is unexplained. The table for this sample lists fewer than 250,000 clones; over 60% of them were counted only once. The ten largest clonotypes hold about 16% of the sample. The sample consisted of PBMCs. Receptors were obtained from a man in his forties in good health and CMV-seronegative.

The rearrangement joins TRBV5-1 to TRBJ1-6; 10 bases agree with TRBD1. The CDR3 is 16 amino acids. Germline CDR1 and CDR2: SGHRS and YFSETQ. J gave up 4 bases and V 3 bases, and 4 bases lay outside the gene matches. CDR3: CASSSGTGEYNSPLHF. As DNA, the CDR3 is TGCGCCAGCAGCTCCGGGACAGGGGAGTATAATTCACCCCTCCACTTT.

The chain has TRBV7-3 and TRBJ2-7; TRBD2 is a possible D gene (6 bases). With 4 bases removed from V and 6 bases from J, the gap between germline ends came to 10 bases. The germline V gene encodes CDR1 SGHTA and CDR2 FQGTGA. This CDR3 is 12 amino acids long. This chain's CDR3 is CASSYPGGEQYF. CDR3 nucleotides: TGTGCCAGCAGCTACCCCGGGGGCGAGCAGTACTTC. The variable domain in full, completed from reference TRBV7-3 and TRBJ2-7, reads GAGVSQTPSNKVTEKGKYVELRCDPISGHTALYWYRQSLGQGPEFLIYFQGTGAADDSGLPNDRFFAVRPEGSVSTLKIQRTERGDSAVYLCASSYPGGEQYFGPGTRLTVT.

There are a few counts of this clone. The chain links TRBV9 to TRBJ2-5, with a tentative D call TRBD1 (6 bases). This CDR3 region has 15 residues. V was trimmed by 0 bases and J by 5 bases, leaving 14 bases between them. Germline V gene data show CDR1 as SGDLS and CDR2 as YYNGEE. The DNA of the CDR3 is TGTGCCAGCAGCGTAGGGATAGGGGGTTATGAGACCCAGTACTTC. Encoded protein: CASSVGIGGYETQYF.

This clone has more than one count but fewer than ten. The chain combines TRBV5-5 with TRBJ2-3; 7 positions agree with TRBD2. Trimming cost V 0 bases and J 2 bases; bases outside gene matches: 3. Germline CDR1 is SGHKS and CDR2 is YYEKEE (reference sequence). The CDR3 is 15 amino acids. CDR3 amino acids: CASSLDRDYTDTQYF. As DNA, the CDR3 is TGTGCCAGCAGCTTGGATCGGGACTACACAGATACGCAGTATTTT. Full variable domain (outside the CDR3, taken from reference TRBV5-5 and TRBJ2-3): DAGVTQSPTHLIKTRGQQVTLRCSPISGHKSVSWYQQVLGQGPQFIFQYYEKEERGRGNFPDRFSARQFPNYSSELNVNALLLGDSALYLCASSLDRDYTDTQYFGPGTRLTVL.

The genes are TRBV6-5 and TRBJ1-5; no clear D gene. Between the trimmed V and J ends, which lost 0 bases and 6 bases, there was a span of 6 bases. CDR3 length equals 13 residues. Germline lookup yields CDR1 MNHEY and CDR2 SVGAGI. The CDR3 reads CASSYSIGQPQHF. The CDR3, as DNA: TGTGCCAGCAGTTACTCGATCGGTCAGCCCCAGCATTTT.

This clone appeared once. The CDR3: CASSVGGLLTDTQYF. As DNA, the CDR3 is TGTGCCAGCAGCGTAGGAGGACTGCTCACAGATACGCAGTATTTT. The chain recombines TRBV9 with TRBJ2-3; D perhaps matches TRBD2 (5 bases). V shed 0 bases and J shed 2 bases, with 10 bases lying between them. The CDR3 runs to 15 residues. Germline V gene data show CDR1 as SGDLS and CDR2 as YYNGEE. Complete variable domain (other parts from reference TRBV9 and TRBJ2-3): DSGVTQTPKHLITATGQRVTLRCSPRSGDLSVYWYQQSLDQGLQFLIQYYNGEERAKGNILERFSAQQFPDLHSELNLSSLELGDSALYFCASSVGGLLTDTQYFGPGTRLTVL.

V and J are TRBV19 and TRBJ2-1, with D possibly matching TRBD1 (5 bases). The length of the CDR3 is 13 residues. Trimming cost V 5 bases and J 4 bases, with 9 bases left between them. In germline, CDR1 is LNHDA, CDR2 SQIVND (reference sequence). The CDR3, as DNA: TGTGCCAGTAGTGTCGACAGATACAATGAGCAGTTCTTC. It yields the protein CASSVDRYNEQFF.

The chain joins TRBV7-9 to TRBJ1-1; 8 bases map to TRBD1. CDR1 is SEHNR, CDR2 FQNEAQ, per germline (reference sequence). Germline trimming cut 0 bases from V and 3 bases from J; bases unmatched to any gene: 6. CDR3 length: 16 amino acids. CDR3 sequence reads: CASSLAKQGDDTEAFF. CDR3 in DNA: TGTGCCAGCAGCTTAGCAAAACAGGGGGATGACACTGAAGCTTTCTTT.

The V call is TRBV20-1, the J call TRBJ1-1; no clear D. The CDR3 length is 11 residues. Germline lookup yields CDR1 DFQATT and CDR2 SNEGSKA (reference sequence). CDR3 in amino acids: CRAPGYTEAFF. CDR3 coding DNA: TGCAGAGCCCCGGGGTACACTGAAGCTTTCTTT.

The rearrangement joins TRBV7-8 to TRBJ2-3; TRBD2 matches at 8 bases. CDR1 and CDR2 from the germline V gene are SGHVS and FQNEAQ. Unmatched junction bases numbered 9, after V lost 1 base and J lost 9 bases. CDR3 length: 15 residues. The CDR3 DNA reads TGTGCCAGCAGCTTAGTTGCGGGGGGACCAGGGACGCAGTATTTT. Encoded protein: CASSLVAGGPGTQYF.

The chain couples TRBV27 to TRBJ2-1, with 8 bases matching TRBD2. V lost 0 bases, J lost 4 bases, and 8 bases stayed unmatched. The CDR3 contains 17 residues. Germline CDR1 reads MNHEY; CDR2 reads SMNVEV (reference sequence). This chain's CDR3 is CASSLSSGTSFYNEQFF. As DNA, the CDR3 is TGTGCCAGCAGTTTATCGTCGGGGACTAGTTTTTACAATGAGCAGTTCTTC.

V is TRBV28 and J is TRBJ1-5; the match to TRBD1 covers 9 bases. Germline V gene sequence: CDR1 MDHEN, CDR2 SYDVKM. The junction had 6 bases not matched to a gene; V was cut back by 6 bases and J by 6 bases. The CDR3 is 14 amino acids. The CDR3 sequence is CASRTGGTGQPQHF. As DNA, the CDR3 is TGTGCCAGCAGGACAGGGGGAACGGGTCAGCCCCAGCATTTT. The entire variable domain, with the rest obtained from reference TRBV28 and TRBJ1-5, is as follows: DVKVTQSSRYLVKRTGEKVFLECVQDMDHENMFWYRQDPGLGLRLIYFSYDVKMKEKGDIPEGYSVSREKKERFSLILESASTNQTSMYLCASRTGGTGQPQHFGDGTRLSIL.

This chain links TRBV7-9 with TRBJ2-2, with D uncertain. The germline CDR1 and CDR2 sequences are SEHNR and FQNEAQ (reference sequence). The CDR3 contains 12 residues. With 5 bases removed from V and 5 bases from J, the gap between germline ends came to 6 bases. CDR3: CASSQTTGELFF. The CDR3 region has the DNA TGTGCCAGCAGCCAGACAACCGGGGAGCTGTTTTTT.

This chain links TRBV4-1 with TRBJ2-5, with TRBD1 matching 8 bases. There are 14 residues in the CDR3. The V gene's germline CDR1 is MGHRA and CDR2 YSYEKL. The junction had 3 bases not matched to a gene; V was cut back by 5 bases and J by 1 base. The CDR3 DNA is TGCGCCAGCAGCTTGGACAGGGCCCAAGAGACCCAGTACTTC. The encoded protein is CASSLDRAQETQYF.

V usage is TRBV28 and J usage is TRBJ1-2; 7 nucleotides line up with TRBD1. Germline assignment: CDR1 MDHEN and CDR2 SYDVKM. The CDR3 length is 13 residues. With V trimmed by 3 bases and J by 2 bases, 0 bases remained unmatched. CDR3 amino acids: CASSLDRNYGYTF. CDR3 in DNA: TGTGCCAGCAGTTTGGACAGGAACTATGGCTACACCTTC.

The chain has TRBV5-1 and TRBJ1-5; D is undetermined. The CDR3 extends over 13 amino acids. Germline V gene sequence: CDR1 SGHRS, CDR2 YFSETQ. The ends were cut back, 4 bases at V and 2 bases at J, with 7 bases in the middle. As DNA, the CDR3 is TGCGCCAGCAGCCTAGATGGCAATCAGCCCCAGCATTTT. It is translated as CASSLDGNQPQHF.

The J gene is TRBJ2-7, the V gene TRBV19, with D possibly TRBD2 on 7 matching bases. This CDR3 has 15 residues. Trimming left V 6 bases short and J 0 bases short, with 15 bases between. Germline V lookup: CDR1 LNHDA, CDR2 SQIVND (reference sequence). This CDR3 reads CASSSVRGLSYEQYF. The DNA for the CDR3 is TGTGCCAGTAGCTCCGTGCGGGGGCTCTCCTACGAGCAGTACTTC.

The J gene is TRBJ1-1, the V gene TRBV5-1; tentatively, D is TRBD1 (6 bases). The germline V gene has CDR1 SGHRS and CDR2 YFSETQ. This CDR3 is built from 16 residues. The V gene lost 5 bases and the J gene lost 6 bases, with 23 bases spanning the gap. The CDR3 region is CASSFGGGGGTAEAFF. The CDR3 DNA sequence: TGCGCCAGCAGTTTTGGGGGGGGAGGGGGGACGGCTGAAGCTTTCTTT.